This record concerns one T cell receptor beta chain sequence. A junction boundary mismatches the germline segment, possibly from a read error. This sample includes further DNA sequences coding for the same CDR3. Per the study methods: Cell counts per sample came from amplifying reference gene primers. Here immunoSEQ multiplex PCR was the method, and the copy in TCRdb shows in-frame clones only, minus some. That table is the source of V, J and clone size, and D and trimming were worked out from the DNA. The sample has about 99,000 clones, less than 90% seen once; the top ten hold more than 4.5%. This CDR3 spans 15 amino acids. Germline V gene data show CDR1 as MDHEN and CDR2 as SYDVKM. These data come from a study of blood T cell repertoires in COVID-19. Study at large: PBMCs, B-cell-depleted T cells, or T cells provided the cDNA or gDNA that made up the material.

J is TRBJ2-7 and V is TRBV28, with TRBD1 identical over 8 bases. The TCR was taken from a human donor in a cohort sampled during active COVID-19. Sequencing was carried out using peripheral blood. DNA for the CDR3: TGTGCCAGCAGCGGACAGGGAGCCCTCCTCAGGGAGCAGTACTTT. This gives the protein CASSGQGALLREQYF. The complete variable domain, with remaining parts taken from reference TRBV28 and TRBJ2-7, reads DVKVTQSSRYLVKRTGEKVFLECVQDMDHENMFWYRQDPGLGLRLIYFSYDVKMKEKGDIPEGYSVSREKKERFSLILESASTNQTSMYLCASSGQGALLREQYFGPGTRLTVT.